These 21 T cell receptor beta chains were sequenced from one sample in a study of early T cells in non-severe SARS-CoV-2 infection. In TCRdb, the 5' RACE reads were re-called with MiXCR into one record per CDR3 protein. The table shows 30,000 to 40,000 distinct CDR3 sequences, with 6.8% occurring only once. The starting material was whole blood, obtained at baseline. All receptors come from an adult who was a healthcare worker with PCR-confirmed SARS-CoV-2 infection or an uninfected control (not recorded which).

The chain recombines TRBV5-1 with TRBJ2-7; the match to TRBD1 covers 7 bases. CDR3 length equals 13 residues. Per the germline V gene, CDR1 is SGHRS and CDR2 is YFSETQ. V shed 1 base, J shed 3 bases, and the junction held 1 base outside the gene matches. The CDR3 reads CASSLRDSYEQYF. The CDR3 DNA reads TGCGCCAGCAGCTTGCGGGACAGCTACGAGCAGTACTTC.

The chain uses TRBV29-1 and TRBJ2-3; D is possibly TRBD1 (7 bases). Germline V gene data show CDR1 as SQVTM and CDR2 as ANQGSEA. This CDR3 comprises 12 residues. The V and J ends lost 7 bases and 6 bases respectively, with 14 bases between them. CDR3 in amino acids: CSAQGGPDTQYF. Here the CDR3 DNA reads TGCAGCGCCCAGGGGGGACCGGATACGCAGTATTTT.

This clonotype was recorded at least ten times. The gene calls are TRBV7-9 and TRBJ2-4; D ambiguous. CDR3 length: 14 amino acids. V shed 5 bases and J shed 12 bases, with 20 bases lying between them. CDR1 is SEHNR, CDR2 FQNEAQ, per germline (reference sequence). The CDR3 is CASSPEIPRADQYF. The CDR3 DNA reads TGTGCCAGCAGCCCCGAGATCCCCCGGGCGGATCAGTACTTC.

This clonotype was detected only a few times. The V gene is TRBV20-1, the J gene TRBJ2-1, with D possibly matching TRBD2 (6 bases). This CDR3 contains 14 residues. Trimming pared 5 bases from V and 8 bases from J, leaving 19 bases between. Germline CDR1 is DFQATT and CDR2 is SNEGSKA (reference sequence). CDR3 amino acids: CSASRGMGKDEQFF. CDR3 coding DNA: TGCAGTGCTTCCCGGGGGATGGGGAAAGATGAGCAGTTCTTC.

This clonotype was detected only a few times. The chain links TRBV4-2 to TRBJ1-1; weak D call: TRBD1 (5 bases). The germline V gene encodes CDR1 LGHNA and CDR2 YNFKEQ. The CDR3 covers 14 residues. Trimming shortened V by 7 bases and J by 0 bases, and 12 bases separated the two germline ends. This CDR3 is CASTLGRLNTEAFF. CDR3 bases: TGTGCCAGCACACTGGGACGGTTGAACACTGAAGCTTTCTTT.

The CDR3 nucleotides are TGCAGTGCTAGAACAACACGGGCCGTTAATTCACCCCTCCACTTT. This codes for CSARTTRAVNSPLHF. The genes are TRBV20-1 and TRBJ1-6; D gene unclear. The V end lost 2 bases, the J end lost 6 bases, and 14 bases lay between the germline ends. Germline V gene sequence: CDR1 DFQATT, CDR2 SNEGSKA (reference sequence). The CDR3 extends over 15 amino acids.

This clonotype was counted only a few times. This chain joins TRBV7-2 and TRBJ1-6; unclear D gene. Germline CDR1 SGHTA, CDR2 FQGNSA. V was trimmed by 0 bases and J by 9 bases, leaving 9 bases between them. The CDR3 is 14 amino acids. This CDR3 is CASSLASGLSPLHF. CDR3 nucleotide sequence: TGTGCCAGCAGCTTAGCTTCAGGCCTTTCACCCCTCCACTTT.

This clonotype was detected many times. For the CDR3, the DNA is TGCAGTGCTAGAGCGGGGCCTAGGACAGATACGCAGTATTTT. This translates into CSARAGPRTDTQYF. The rearrangement uses TRBV20-1 and TRBJ2-3, with D perhaps TRBD1 or TRBD2 (5 bases each). The V gene's germline CDR1 is DFQATT and CDR2 SNEGSKA (reference sequence). V gave up 1 base and J gave up 3 bases, with 11 bases separating them. CDR3 length: 14 residues.

This clonotype was seen only a few times. The rearrangement links TRBV25-1 to TRBJ1-6; D is possibly TRBD1 (5 bases). The CDR3 is made up of 13 amino acids. With 5 bases removed from V and 9 bases from J, the gap between germline ends came to 11 bases. The V gene's germline CDR1 is MGHDK and CDR2 SYGVNS. CDR3 in DNA: TGTGCCAGCAGTAGCGGGGGAAGTTCACCCCTCCACTTT. This translates into CASSSGGSSPLHF. Supplemented by reference TRBV25-1 and TRBJ1-6, the full variable domain reads EADIYQTPRYLVIGTGKKITLECSQTMGHDKMYWYQQDPGMELHLIHYSYGVNSTEKGDLSSESTVSRIRTEHFPLTLESARPSHTSQYLCASSSGGSSPLHFGNGTRLTVT.

This clonotype was observed at least ten times. The chain has TRBV20-1 and TRBJ2-3; a weak D match, TRBD2 (6 bases). The CDR3 runs to 15 residues. The germline V gene has CDR1 DFQATT and CDR2 SNEGSKA (reference sequence). Trimming removed 6 bases at V and 2 bases at J, with 18 bases between. The CDR3 sequence: CSAGPSGYNTDTQYF. The CDR3 DNA reads TGCAGTGCCGGCCCCAGCGGGTACAACACAGATACGCAGTATTTT.

The sample holds many counts of this clonotype. The CDR3 protein is CASSQGSSGSYEQYF. The DNA of the CDR3 is TGTGCCAGCAGCCAAGGATCTAGCGGTTCCTACGAGCAGTACTTC. This sequence joins TRBV4-2 and TRBJ2-7, with 7 positions matching TRBD2. J was trimmed by 1 base and V by 1 base; bases with no gene match: 4. Germline V CDR1 and CDR2: LGHNA, YNFKEQ. The CDR3 has 15 amino acids.

This clonotype was seen at least ten times. This chain joins TRBV5-6 and TRBJ2-7; D ambiguous. The CDR3 is 12 residues long. The ends were cut back, 3 bases at V and 6 bases at J, with 10 bases in the middle. Germline CDR1 reads SGHDT; CDR2 reads YYEEEE. CDR3 amino acids: CASSSPPGEQYF. The CDR3 DNA is TGTGCCAGCAGCTCGCCCCCCGGCGAGCAGTACTTC.

This clonotype was seen a few times. The J gene is TRBJ1-4, the V gene TRBV28; D remains ambiguous. The CDR3 totals 14 residues. Per germline, CDR1 MDHEN and CDR2 SYDVKM. V was clipped by 6 bases and J by 0 bases, with 8 bases between them. The CDR3 is CASSEFATNEKLFF. As DNA, the CDR3 is TGTGCCAGCAGCGAGTTTGCAACTAATGAAAAACTGTTTTTT.

This clonotype was seen a handful of times. The chain has TRBV29-1 and TRBJ2-3; 9 bases match TRBD1. The junction had 9 bases not matched to a gene; V was cut back by 6 bases and J by 2 bases. Germline V gives CDR1 SQVTM, CDR2 ANQGSEA. This CDR3 is built from 15 residues. The CDR3 reads CSVEVGQGITDTQYF. The CDR3 bases are TGCAGCGTCGAGGTGGGACAGGGTATCACAGATACGCAGTATTTT.

This clonotype was detected only a few times. V gene TRBV9 combines with J gene TRBJ2-1; TRBD2 aligns across 10 bases. J lost 6 bases, V lost 0 bases, and 3 bases had no gene match. The CDR3 is 15 amino acids. Germline V gives CDR1 SGDLS, CDR2 YYNGEE. The CDR3 DNA sequence: TGTGCCAGCAGCGTAGCTAGCGGGAGTTTCAATGAGCAGTTCTTC. The encoded protein is CASSVASGSFNEQFF. The full variable domain, in which reference TRBV9 and TRBJ2-1 provide the parts outside the CDR3, is DSGVTQTPKHLITATGQRVTLRCSPRSGDLSVYWYQQSLDQGLQFLIQYYNGEERAKGNILERFSAQQFPDLHSELNLSSLELGDSALYFCASSVASGSFNEQFFGPGTRLTVL.

This clonotype has at least ten counts. V is TRBV5-1 and J is TRBJ1-6; tentative D call: TRBD1 (6 bases). V was shortened by 5 bases and J by 5 bases, with 17 bases between the two germline ends. Germline V gives CDR1 SGHRS, CDR2 YFSETQ. The CDR3 runs to 16 residues. The CDR3 loop reads CASRPGGGLDNSPLHF. The CDR3 DNA sequence: TGCGCCAGCAGACCCGGGGGGGGGCTGGATAATTCACCCCTCCACTTT.

The chain carries TRBV28 and TRBJ1-6; 12 bases line up with TRBD1. This CDR3 has 15 amino acids. The V and J ends lost 4 bases and 10 bases, in that order; junction bases with no gene match: 5. The germline CDR1 and CDR2 sequences are MDHEN and SYDVKM. The CDR3: CASSSGTGGGSPLHF. CDR3 DNA: TGTGCCAGCAGTTCCGGGACAGGGGGCGGCTCACCCCTCCACTTT.

The sample holds many counts of this clonotype. The genes are TRBV7-3 and TRBJ2-1, with TRBD2 identical over 7 bases. Germline V gene data show CDR1 as SGHTA and CDR2 as FQGTGA. The CDR3 has 13 residues. The junction had 10 bases not matched to a gene; V was cut back by 5 bases and J by 12 bases. The CDR3 loop is CASSPGGVEVQFF. In nucleotides, the CDR3 is TGTGCCAGCAGCCCGGGAGGCGTCGAAGTGCAGTTCTTC.

This clonotype showed up many times. The chain combines TRBV24-1 with TRBJ2-3, with no clear D. CDR3 length equals 12 residues. Trimming took 9 bases from V and 2 from J, leaving 8 bases between them. CDR1 is KGHDR and CDR2 is SFDVKD in the germline V gene. The CDR3 DNA follows: TGTGCCACCGGGGTAAACACAGATACGCAGTATTTT. Protein: CATGVNTDTQYF.

This clonotype was detected ten times or more. This chain joins TRBV7-2 and TRBJ1-5, with D unresolved. In germline, CDR1 is SGHTA, CDR2 FQGNSA. The CDR3 runs 15 residues. V shed 1 base and J shed 7 bases, with 14 bases lying between them. The CDR3 is CASSLVARSEQPQHF. The CDR3 DNA is TGTGCCAGCAGCTTAGTGGCCAGGTCGGAGCAGCCCCAGCATTTT.

In its sample, this clonotype was seen many times. This chain links TRBV20-1 with TRBJ2-7; D unclear. The CDR3 has 14 amino acids. Germline V gene sequence: CDR1 DFQATT, CDR2 SNEGSKA (reference sequence). V dropped 5 bases and J dropped 5 bases, with 19 bases sitting between them. The CDR3 region is CSALLAGHSDEQYF. In nucleotides, the CDR3 is TGCAGTGCTCTCCTGGCCGGGCACTCTGACGAGCAGTACTTC.